This note documents a single TCR beta chain sequence. Its antigen remains unidentified. This entry belongs to a study of T cell repertoires in cytomegalovirus infection. In the study overall: CMV infection plus the matching HLA type was flagged by public TCR beta signatures.

Germline CDR1 reads LNHDA; CDR2 reads SQIVND (reference sequence). V gave up 1 base and J gave up 1 base, with 8 bases separating them. The CDR3 runs to 15 residues. MiXCR was run by TCRdb on the reads, yielding one entry per CDR3 protein. This table has about 400,000 distinct CDR3 sequences, just under 35% appearing once. Study outcomes and limitations: The response measured ex vivo was dominated by TCR beta clonotypes (HLA-C-restricted and CMV-specific). CMV carriers having the relevant HLA were flagged by cumulative public TCR beta family frequency.

This clonotype originated in a human donor in good health (CMV status not recorded). Some clones in this sample may be carry-over from other donors' samples. The sample consisted of cultured PBMCs, taken from culture after CMV antigen stimulation. The chain is built from TRBV19 and TRBJ1-5; D is unclear. This CDR3 is CASSIGSRSNQPQHF. The CDR3 DNA reads as TGTGCCAGTAGTATAGGGAGCAGGAGCAATCAGCCCCAGCATTTT. Filled out from reference TRBV19 and TRBJ1-5, the complete variable domain reads DGGITQSPKYLFRKEGQNVTLSCEQNLNHDAMYWYRQDPGQGLRLIYYSQIVNDFQKGDIAEGYSVSREKKESFPLTVTSAQKNPTAFYLCASSIGSRSNQPQHFGDGTRLSIL.